The 21 T cell receptor beta chains below come from one sample, sequenced in a study of OX40 agonist ivuxolimab in advanced cancers. The protocol was immunoSEQ multiplex PCR, while the TCRdb copy is restricted to in-frame clones and leaves out a portion. This sample yields some 43,000 clones, of which around 87% are seen a single time; more than 13% belongs to the top ten. The sequences come from CD4+ or CD8+ T cells sorted from blood, collected in a trial of the OX40 agonist ivuxolimab. Receptor source: an adult with an advanced solid tumor such as melanoma, head and neck, liver or kidney cancer.

This clone was seen once. The gene calls are TRBV27 and TRBJ2-3; 7 bases align to TRBD2. Looked up from germline, CDR1 is MNHEY and CDR2 is SMNVEV (reference sequence). This CDR3 is built from 12 residues. V lost 10 bases to trimming and J lost 2 bases; unmatched junction nucleotides: 3. CDR3 region: CATGTTTDTQYF. The CDR3, as DNA: TGTGCCACAGGGACTACCACAGATACGCAGTATTTT.

This clone was recorded only once. The rearrangement links TRBV5-4 to TRBJ2-3; TRBD1 might be the D (5 bases). Trimming took 6 bases from V and 5 from J, leaving 16 bases between them. Germline assignment: CDR1 SGHNT and CDR2 YYREEE (reference sequence). This CDR3 region has 14 residues. DNA of the CDR3: TGTGCCAGCAATTTCAAGGGGCCCGGAGATACGCAGTATTTT. Its translation is CASNFKGPGDTQYF.

The J gene is TRBJ2-7, the V gene TRBV19; possible D gene TRBD1, 6 bases. CDR3 size: 15 residues. The V gene's germline CDR1 is LNHDA and CDR2 SQIVND (reference sequence). Trimming took 1 base from V and 3 from J, leaving 13 bases between them. In DNA form, the CDR3 reads TGTGCCAGTAGTATAGGCCGGGACACCGACTACGAGCAGTACTTC. Amino acid sequence: CASSIGRDTDYEQYF.

In this sample, this clone turned up a few times. The chain links TRBV23-1 to TRBJ1-2; D remains ambiguous. TRBV23-1 is known as an ORF, though its function is uncertain. This CDR3 contains 16 residues. Trimming removed 4 bases from V and 6 bases from J, with 21 bases in between. The DNA of the CDR3 is TGCGCCAGCAGTCTTTCCGGACCGCCCAACAATCATGGCTACACCTTC. Its translation is CASSLSGPPNNHGYTF.

This clone appeared once. The chain couples TRBV6-6 to TRBJ1-2; D might be TRBD1 (6 bases). Per germline, CDR1 MNHNY and CDR2 SVGAGI (reference sequence). V gave up 7 bases and J gave up 6 bases, with 18 bases separating them. The CDR3 runs to 14 residues. Written as DNA, the CDR3 is TGTGCCAGCACCCCGCAAGGGGGTGGAGATGGCTACACCTTC. This gives the protein CASTPQGGGDGYTF.

V is TRBV19 and J is TRBJ1-1; D gene uncertain. The CDR3 has 14 amino acids. Germline V gene lookup returns CDR1 LNHDA and CDR2 SQIVND (reference sequence). Trimming removed 5 bases from V and 0 bases from J, with 10 bases in between. Here the CDR3 DNA reads TGTGCCAGTAGTCCACGACATATGAACACTGAAGCTTTCTTT. This gives the protein CASSPRHMNTEAFF.

The rearrangement links TRBV19 to TRBJ2-7; TRBD1 aligns across 10 bases. Germline V gene data show CDR1 as LNHDA and CDR2 as SQIVND (reference sequence). The CDR3 runs to 16 residues. V lost 1 base and J lost 1; bases outside the gene matches: 4. CDR3 loop: CASSIVGTGASYEQYF. The CDR3 nucleotides read TGTGCCAGTAGTATAGTTGGGACAGGGGCTTCCTACGAGCAGTACTTC.

V and J are TRBV13 and TRBJ2-6, with D possibly TRBD2 on 5 matching bases. The CDR3 spans 11 residues. V gave up 5 bases and J gave up 13 bases, with 9 bases separating them. The germline CDR1 and CDR2 sequences are PRHDT and FYEKMQ (reference sequence). The DNA of the CDR3 is TGTGCCAGCAGCCAACTAGAAGTCCTGACTTTC. Translation: CASSQLEVLTF.

The chain links TRBV30 to TRBJ2-3; tentative D call: TRBD2 (5 bases). CDR1 is GTSNPN, CDR2 SVGIG, per germline (reference sequence). The CDR3 is made up of 14 amino acids. With 0 bases removed from V and 1 base from J, the gap between germline ends came to 8 bases. The CDR3 spells CAWSVMGGTDTQYF. In DNA form, the CDR3 reads TGTGCCTGGAGTGTCATGGGAGGCACAGATACGCAGTATTTT.

The rearrangement links TRBV7-8 to TRBJ2-2; 7 bases map to TRBD1. This CDR3 has 15 residues. V gave up 6 bases and J gave up 6 bases; unmatched junction bases: 10. The germline gives CDR1 SGHVS, CDR2 FQNEAQ. CDR3 loop: CASSYTTGAAGELFF. The CDR3 bases are TGTGCCAGCAGTTATACAACAGGGGCGGCCGGGGAGCTGTTTTTT. The full variable domain, rest sourced from reference TRBV7-8 and TRBJ2-2, is GAGVSQSPRYKVAKRGQDVALRCDPISGHVSLFWYQQALGQGPEFLTYFQNEAQLDKSGLPSDRFFAERPEGSVSTLKIQRTQQEDSAVYLCASSYTTGAAGELFFGEGSRLTVL.

This chain joins TRBV6-6 and TRBJ2-1, with 15 bases aligning to TRBD2. The trim removed 5 bases at V and 15 bases at J, leaving 5 bases unmatched. Per germline, CDR1 MNHNY and CDR2 SVGAGI (reference sequence). The CDR3 runs to 13 residues. In DNA form, the CDR3 reads TGTGCCAGCAGTACAGGACTAGCGGGGGGGAGGTTCTTC. It is translated as CASSTGLAGGRFF.

The V and J genes are TRBV27 and TRBJ1-1; D gene unclear. This CDR3 has 11 amino acids. Germline values: CDR1 MNHEY, CDR2 SMNVEV (reference sequence). The V end was cut by 1 base, the J end by 7 bases, with 4 bases between. CDR3 nucleotide sequence: TGTGCCAGCAGTTTATTTGGTGAAGCTTTCTTT. Its translation: CASSLFGEAFF.

V and J are TRBV11-2 and TRBJ2-4; tentatively, D is TRBD2 (5 bases). The germline CDR1 and CDR2 sequences are SGHAT and FQNNGV. The CDR3 runs 19 residues. V was cut by 5 bases and J by 3 bases, with 26 bases left in between. The CDR3 DNA is TGTGCCAGCAGCGTAAAACCCCCCGAATTCTTCGGGGACAAAAACATTCAGTACTTC. Protein product: CASSVKPPEFFGDKNIQYF.

The chain is built from TRBV28 and TRBJ2-5; 8 nucleotides agree with TRBD2. Trimming cost V 6 bases and J 2 bases; bases outside gene matches: 11. The CDR3 has 16 amino acids. Germline V CDR1 and CDR2: MDHEN, SYDVKM. The CDR3 sequence: CASSPTGRVGQETQYF. The CDR3 DNA sequence: TGTGCCAGCAGCCCGACCGGGAGGGTGGGGCAAGAGACCCAGTACTTC.

V gene TRBV5-1 combines with J gene TRBJ2-5; no definite D call. There are 13 residues in the CDR3. The V end lost 6 bases, the J end lost 5 bases, and 14 bases lay between the germline ends. Germline-derived CDR1 and CDR2 are SGHRS and YFSETQ. The CDR3 reads CASTAGSVETQYF. The CDR3 region has the DNA TGCGCCAGCACCGCCGGTTCGGTGGAGACCCAGTACTTC.

The chain uses TRBV5-1 and TRBJ2-2; D ambiguous. The V gene's germline CDR1 is SGHRS and CDR2 YFSETQ. The CDR3 loop spans 13 amino acids. Trimming left V 3 bases short and J 0 bases short, with 3 bases between. The CDR3 protein is CASSSANTGELFF. As DNA, the CDR3 is TGCGCCAGCAGCTCGGCGAACACCGGGGAGCTGTTTTTT.

This sequence joins TRBV6-6 and TRBJ2-1; 11 bases are a match to TRBD2. Germline CDR1 and CDR2: MNHNY and SVGAGI (reference sequence). Trimming cost V 6 bases and J 6 bases; bases outside gene matches: 7. The CDR3 totals 15 residues. Here the CDR3 reads CASSYLAGGPNEQFF. In nucleotides, the CDR3 is TGTGCCAGCAGCTATCTAGCGGGGGGCCCCAATGAGCAGTTCTTC.

This chain joins TRBV6-6 and TRBJ2-1, with TRBD2 matching over 7 bases. The CDR3 is 14 residues long. V lost 7 bases and J lost 3; bases outside the gene matches: 6. The V gene's germline CDR1 is MNHNY and CDR2 SVGAGI (reference sequence). CDR3 sequence (DNA): TGTGCCAGCAAAAGCGGGGAGGGCTACAATGAGCAGTTCTTC. This encodes CASKSGEGYNEQFF.

The J gene is TRBJ1-1, the V gene TRBV5-6; 9 nucleotides match TRBD1. Germline assignment: CDR1 SGHDT and CDR2 YYEEEE. This CDR3 is 15 amino acids long. V shed 4 bases, J shed 0 bases, and the junction held 4 bases outside the gene matches. DNA of the CDR3: TGTGCCAGCAGCACCGGACAGGGGATGAACACTGAAGCTTTCTTT. It codes for CASSTGQGMNTEAFF.

The chain is built from TRBV7-9 and TRBJ1-1; D may be TRBD1 (6 bases). CDR1 is SEHNR and CDR2 is FQNEAQ in the germline V gene (reference sequence). V lost 4 bases and J 4 bases, leaving 16 bases between the germline ends. CDR3 length: 15 residues. DNA of the CDR3: TGTGCCAGCAGCTCACCCTACAGGGAGGGCACTGAAGCTTTCTTT. Amino acids: CASSSPYREGTEAFF.

The V and J genes are TRBV7-6 and TRBJ1-1; D remains ambiguous. The germline V gene has CDR1 SGHVS and CDR2 FNYEAQ. This CDR3 is 15 amino acids long. Trimming removed 7 bases from V and 5 bases from J, with 20 bases in between. The CDR3, as DNA: TGTGCCAGCACCGCCACTGGCGGAGGGCAAACTGAAGCTTTCTTT. Amino acid sequence: CASTATGGGQTEAFF.